In its sample, the clone carrying this T cell receptor (beta chain) was seen a few times. The antigen remains unidentified. Unique molecular identifiers were incorporated during preparation of the TCRbeta library. In TCRdb, the PCR reads were re-called with MiXCR into one record per CDR3 protein. The sample shows nearly 350,000 distinct CDR3 sequences, roughly 15% of them seen only once. The CDR3 runs 16 residues. Germline assignment: CDR1 PRHDT and CDR2 FYEKMQ (reference sequence). With 5 bases removed from V and 2 bases from J, the gap between germline ends came to 19 bases. The record originates from a study of T-cell reconstitution after alpha-beta-depleted transplantation in children. Study results and limitations: Recipient T cells and thymic progenitors that survived gave rise to the high TCRbeta diversity observed at day 60 in some patients. One year after transplant, T-cell counts and diversity came mostly from newly produced T cells. Several hundred graft clones that had expanded were reportedly the source of alpha-beta T cells about two months after transplant.

This receptor was identified in a male patient between 2 and 9 years old who had a stem cell transplant for acute lymphoblastic leukemia, so the T cells may come from the graft donor. The rearrangement links TRBV13 to TRBJ2-7; D not certain. The specimen comprised PBMCs, mostly from graft donor cells, sampled 360 days after TCRalphabeta/CD19-depleted stem cell transplant. The chain's CDR3 is CASSRHLTEGPYEQYF. The DNA for the CDR3 is TGTGCCAGCAGCCGACACCTTACGGAAGGCCCCTACGAGCAGTACTTC.